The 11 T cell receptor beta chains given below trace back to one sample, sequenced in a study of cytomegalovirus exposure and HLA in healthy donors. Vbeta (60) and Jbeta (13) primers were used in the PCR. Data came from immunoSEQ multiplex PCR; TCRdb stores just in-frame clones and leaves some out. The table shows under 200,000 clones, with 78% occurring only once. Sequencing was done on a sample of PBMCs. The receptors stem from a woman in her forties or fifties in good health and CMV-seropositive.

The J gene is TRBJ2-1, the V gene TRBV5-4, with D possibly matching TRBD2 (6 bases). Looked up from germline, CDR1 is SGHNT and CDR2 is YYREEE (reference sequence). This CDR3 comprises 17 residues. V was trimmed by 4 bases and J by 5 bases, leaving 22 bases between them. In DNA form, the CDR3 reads TGTGCCAGCAGCCTTGGCCTGTGGCGGGAAGGCAACAATGAGCAGTTCTTC. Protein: CASSLGLWREGNNEQFF.

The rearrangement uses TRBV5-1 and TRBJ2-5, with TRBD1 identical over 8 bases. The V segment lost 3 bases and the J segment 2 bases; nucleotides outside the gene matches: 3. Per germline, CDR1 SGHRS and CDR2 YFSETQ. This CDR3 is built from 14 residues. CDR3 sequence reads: CASSWGTGQETQYF. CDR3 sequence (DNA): TGCGCCAGCAGCTGGGGGACAGGTCAAGAGACCCAGTACTTC.

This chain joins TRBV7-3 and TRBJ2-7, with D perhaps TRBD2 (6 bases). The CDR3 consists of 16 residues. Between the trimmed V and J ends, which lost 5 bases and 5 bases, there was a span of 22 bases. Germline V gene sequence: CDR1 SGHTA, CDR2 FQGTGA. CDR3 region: CASSPQPGLATHEQYF. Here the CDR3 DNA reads TGTGCCAGCAGCCCACAACCGGGACTCGCAACCCACGAGCAGTACTTC. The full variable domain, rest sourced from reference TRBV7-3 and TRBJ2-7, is GAGVSQTPSNKVTEKGKYVELRCDPISGHTALYWYRQSLGQGPEFLIYFQGTGAADDSGLPNDRFFAVRPEGSVSTLKIQRTERGDSAVYLCASSPQPGLATHEQYFGPGTRLTVT.

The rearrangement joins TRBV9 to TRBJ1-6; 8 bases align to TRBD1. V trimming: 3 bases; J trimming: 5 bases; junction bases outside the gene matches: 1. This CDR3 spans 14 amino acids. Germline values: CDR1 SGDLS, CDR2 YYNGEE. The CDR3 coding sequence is TGTGCCAGCAGCGCGACAGGGGATAATTCACCCCTCCACTTT. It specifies CASSATGDNSPLHF.

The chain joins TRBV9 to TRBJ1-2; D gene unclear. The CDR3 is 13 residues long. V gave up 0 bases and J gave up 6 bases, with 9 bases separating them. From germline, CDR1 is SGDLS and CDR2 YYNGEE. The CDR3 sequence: CASSVAPGDGYTF. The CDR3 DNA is TGTGCCAGCAGCGTAGCTCCGGGAGATGGCTACACCTTC. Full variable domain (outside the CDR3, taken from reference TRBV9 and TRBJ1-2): DSGVTQTPKHLITATGQRVTLRCSPRSGDLSVYWYQQSLDQGLQFLIQYYNGEERAKGNILERFSAQQFPDLHSELNLSSLELGDSALYFCASSVAPGDGYTFGSGTRLTVV.

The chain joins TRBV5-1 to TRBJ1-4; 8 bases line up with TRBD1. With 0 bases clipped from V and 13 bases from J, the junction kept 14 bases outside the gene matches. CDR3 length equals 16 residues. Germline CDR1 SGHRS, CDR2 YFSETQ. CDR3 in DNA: TGCGCCAGCAGCTTGGTTGCCCCGGGACAGGCCAGCGTACTGTTTTTT. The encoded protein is CASSLVAPGQASVLFF.

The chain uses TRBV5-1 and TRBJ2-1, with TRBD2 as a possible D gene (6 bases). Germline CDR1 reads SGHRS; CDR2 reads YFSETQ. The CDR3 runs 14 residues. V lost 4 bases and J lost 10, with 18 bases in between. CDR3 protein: CASSKGDSYGEQFF. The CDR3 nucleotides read TGCGCCAGCAGCAAAGGGGACTCGTATGGGGAGCAGTTCTTC.

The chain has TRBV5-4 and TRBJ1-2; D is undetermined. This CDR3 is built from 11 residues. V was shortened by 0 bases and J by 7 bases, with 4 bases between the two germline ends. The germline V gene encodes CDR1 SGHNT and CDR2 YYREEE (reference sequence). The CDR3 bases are TGTGCCAGCAGCTTGGACGGTGGCTACACCTTC. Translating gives CASSLDGGYTF.

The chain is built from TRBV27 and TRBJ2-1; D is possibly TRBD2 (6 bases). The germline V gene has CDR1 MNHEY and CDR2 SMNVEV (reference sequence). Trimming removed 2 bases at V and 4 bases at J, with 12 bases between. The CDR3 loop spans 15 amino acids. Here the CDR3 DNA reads TGTGCCAGCAGTTTAGGGCGGGGAATTTACAATGAGCAGTTCTTC. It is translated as CASSLGRGIYNEQFF.

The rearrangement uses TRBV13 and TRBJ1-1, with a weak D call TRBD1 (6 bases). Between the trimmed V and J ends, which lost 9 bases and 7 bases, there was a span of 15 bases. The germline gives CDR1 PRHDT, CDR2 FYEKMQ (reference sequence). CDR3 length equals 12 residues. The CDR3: CASFSGTSEAFF. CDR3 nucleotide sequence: TGTGCCAGTTTTTCCGGGACAAGTGAAGCTTTCTTT.

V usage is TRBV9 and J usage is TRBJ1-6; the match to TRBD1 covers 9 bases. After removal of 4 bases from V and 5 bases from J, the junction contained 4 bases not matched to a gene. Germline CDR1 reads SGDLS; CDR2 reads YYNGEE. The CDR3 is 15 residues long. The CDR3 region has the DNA TGTGCCAGCAGCCCTCGGACAGGGGATAATTCACCCCTCCACTTT. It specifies CASSPRTGDNSPLHF.